The sample holds a few counts of the clone carrying this T cell receptor beta chain. One entry per CDR3 protein results from TCRdb running MiXCR on the 5' RACE reads. The sample has over 500,000 distinct CDR3 sequences, about 18% seen once. These data come from a study of T-cell memory formation after mild COVID-19. The CDR3 has 13 amino acids. V gave up 0 bases and J gave up 4 bases, with 7 bases separating them. Germline values: CDR1 LNHNV, CDR2 YYDKDF (reference sequence). The source material was PBMCs or a T cell subset sorted from them (not recorded which). This receptor was identified in an adult woman who had mild COVID-19 (a few samples of this study predate the infection). Cell type and time point are not known. V is TRBV15 and J is TRBJ2-7; D uncertain. The CDR3, as DNA: TGTGCCACCAGCAGAGAACGGTCATACGAGCAGTACTTC. Its translation is CATSRERSYEQYF.